A single count supports the clone carrying this TCR beta chain. Its antigen is not known. The sort gate was single viable CD3+CD4+CD8-CD45RO+ cells for memory CD4+ T cells. After thawing, CD4+ T cells were positively selected. The data derive from a study of memory CD4+ T cells and cytomegalovirus serostatus. Study context: Healthy Belgian adult donors included several CMV-positive and approximately 25 CMV-negative people.

Germline V gene data show CDR1 as LNHDA and CDR2 as SQIVND (reference sequence). The CDR3 sequence is 12 residues long. The V end lost 5 bases, the J end lost 9 bases, and 11 bases lay between the germline ends. Study findings and constraints: A US-trained random forest predicted CMV serostatus with median AUC roughly 0.9.

As handled by the study authors: Out-of-frame sequences were removed, leaving about 2.2 million distinct TCRbeta sequences. Repertoires were generated with immunoSEQ multiplex PCR, while TCRdb's copy carries only in-frame clones and drops some. Clone size and V and J calls were adopted from that table, with D and trimming inferred from the DNA. The profile shows some 44,000 clones, less than 85% of them singletons. The sequencing input was memory CD4+ T cells from blood. The genes are TRBV19 and TRBJ1-5; no reliable D call. The clonotype comes from an adult in good health and CMV-seronegative. In DNA form, the CDR3 reads TGTGCCAGTAGTGTCGCCCTGGGGCCCCAGCATTTT. Encoded protein: CASSVALGPQHF.